The present T cell receptor (beta chain) was sequenced within a study of T cell clonality in common variable immunodeficiency (dated by TCRdb to about 2015). Beyond this particular receptor, the publication reports: Fewer TCRbeta clones were shared among CVID subjects than among healthy controls (p < 0.0001). Correlations between repertoire features and clinical complications were limited by patient heterogeneity within the CVID cohort. Despite equal DNA input, controls averaged about 81,820 unique sequences per sample versus about 31,547 in CVID samples. Increased TCRbeta clonality was found in CVID subjects compared with healthy controls (t-test p = 0.018), with the increase being most characteristic of about a third of subjects. CVID TCRbeta sequences reportedly showed fewer deletions and N-nucleotide insertions and lacked highly modified clones with 13 or more V deletions. The authors noted that sequencing repertoires of T cell subpopulations would be needed to clarify what caused the increased clonality in CVID.

Most of the CVID patients and most of the healthy controls were of Caucasian heritage. Heparinized peripheral whole blood samples of about 5 to 8 ml were collected from each donor. TCRbeta CDR3 repertoires were sequenced from genomic DNA of adults with common variable immune deficiency (CVID) and healthy adult controls. There were about 22 healthy adult volunteers in the control group (roughly 12 female and around 10 male), ranging in age from 23 to 66 years, with a mean age of around 33. Diluted blood was density-centrifuged over Hypaque 1077 or Ficoll-Paque to isolate peripheral blood mononuclear cells. Genomic DNA was obtained from unsorted mononuclear cells through either Qiagen column purification or a centrifugation-based method. Measured from the cysteine to the phenylalanine, the CDR3 is 13 residues long. Part of the CDR3 DNA is given, 30 bases translated from base 1. Trimming removed 5 bases from V and 2 bases from J, leaving 9 bases between the germline ends. For CDR1 and CDR2, the germline V gene lists SGHTA and FQGNSA.

CVID samples and control samples contributed equivalent amounts of genomic DNA as sequencing input. For every sample, a 60 bp segment covering the rearranged TCRbeta CDR3 region was amplified and then sequenced. The immunoSEQ assay, a bias-corrected multiplex PCR combined with high-throughput sequencing, was used to amplify TCRbeta. The paper's data handling went like this. Each unique nucleotide sequence was treated as a clone and annotated with V, D and J genes, copy number and frequency. Sequences were labeled productive if in frame, and non-productive if out of frame or containing stop codons. As previously described, Shannon's entropy was used to calculate clonality. The predicted amino acid sequences of productive clones were used to derive the mean CDR3 Kyte-Doolittle hydropathy. The R hclust function was used to hierarchically cluster scaled V gene usage with Manhattan distance and complete linkage. Sharing of clones by CDR3 amino acid sequence was evaluated by resampling 12 repertoires per group over 100 rounds. The repertoires were searched for some 70 published EBV-specific TCRbeta sequences and a few hundred published CMV-specific TCRbeta sequences. A couple of CVID samples that yielded fewer than 10,000 sequences were excluded from the analysis, so 42 CVID repertoires were retained. Drawn from immuneACCESS, this table holds only the in-frame rearrangements with V and J called that TCRdb kept. Clones are partly lost; checked studies trace under half to an unresolved V gene and leave the rest unexplained. That table is the source of V, J and clone size, and D and trimming were worked out from the DNA. The sample counts approximately 44,000 clones, each observed more than once. 2.5% to 3% of the sample is in the top ten clones.

This clone was observed many times. Its antigen is still unknown. From the germline J gene comes the end of the CDR3, since the read stops 3 residues before it. The sample consisted of peripheral blood mononuclear cells. The sequence is built from TRBV7-2 and TRBJ2-5; the D gene cannot be named for sure. The sequence was obtained from a person between 18 and 75 years old in good health. The CDR3 DNA, read in part, is TGTGCCAGCAGCCGACCGACTCAAGAGACC. Its protein is CASSRPTQET. The entire CDR3 is CASSRPTQETQYF.